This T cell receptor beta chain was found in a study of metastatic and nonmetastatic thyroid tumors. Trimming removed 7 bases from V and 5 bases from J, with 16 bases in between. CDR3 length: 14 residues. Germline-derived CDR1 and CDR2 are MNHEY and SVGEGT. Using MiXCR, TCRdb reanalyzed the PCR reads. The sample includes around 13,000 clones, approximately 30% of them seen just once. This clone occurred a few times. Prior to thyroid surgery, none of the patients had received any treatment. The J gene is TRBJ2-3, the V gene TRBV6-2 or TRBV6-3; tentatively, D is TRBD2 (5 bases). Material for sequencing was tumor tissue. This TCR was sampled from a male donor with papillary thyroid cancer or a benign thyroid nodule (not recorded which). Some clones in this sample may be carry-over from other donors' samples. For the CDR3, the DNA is TGTGCCAGCACCACGGGGAACCCCGGAGATACGCAGTATTTT. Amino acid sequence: CASTTGNPGDTQYF.